A single T cell receptor (beta chain) is shown here with its context. Its antigen is not known. This specimen belongs to a study of cytomegalovirus exposure and HLA in healthy donors. Study overall: Researchers previously reported finding some 110 million unique TCR beta sequences from about 179 million T cells. Study outcomes and limitations: A link between a missense DCLRE1C variant and TCR beta V- and J-gene trimming emerged from a later analysis. Per a later analysis, about 17,000 TCR beta sequences showed association with HLA alleles at 0.05 false discovery rate.

It was with 60 Vbeta and 13 Jbeta primers that the PCR ran. In the original processing: Approximately 86 million unique TCR beta chains, roughly 10 million shared, were counted in a later analysis. This table comes from immunoSEQ multiplex PCR, and its TCRdb copy is limited to in-frame clones, with some not included. V and J calls plus clone size are reproduced from that table; the DNA served to infer D and trimming. The sample shows some 170,000 clones, roughly four fifths of them seen only once. Germline CDR1 is SGDLS and CDR2 is YYNGEE. CDR3 size: 16 residues. Between the trimmed V and J ends, which lost 0 bases and 4 bases, there was a span of 13 bases.

The chain recombines TRBV9 with TRBJ2-2; a weak D match, TRBD1 (5 bases). The sample consisted of PBMCs. The clonotype originates from a woman aged 50 to 65 in good health and CMV-seronegative. The CDR3 DNA reads as TGTGCCAGCAGCGTAGAAAAGGGGATCGGCACCGGGGAGCTGTTTTTT. It codes for CASSVEKGIGTGELFF.